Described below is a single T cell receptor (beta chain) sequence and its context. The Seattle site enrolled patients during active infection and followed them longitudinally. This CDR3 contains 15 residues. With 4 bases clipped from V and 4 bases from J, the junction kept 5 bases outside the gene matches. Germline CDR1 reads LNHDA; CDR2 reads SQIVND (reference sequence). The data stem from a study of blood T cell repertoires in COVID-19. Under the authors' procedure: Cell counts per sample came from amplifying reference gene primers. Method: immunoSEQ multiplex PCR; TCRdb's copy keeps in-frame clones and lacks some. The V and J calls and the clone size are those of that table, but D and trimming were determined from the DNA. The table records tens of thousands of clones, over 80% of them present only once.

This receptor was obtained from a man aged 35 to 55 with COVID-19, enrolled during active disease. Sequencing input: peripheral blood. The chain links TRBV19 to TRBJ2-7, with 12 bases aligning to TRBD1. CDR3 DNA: TGTGCCAGTAGTACCTCGGGACAGGGGGCATACGAGCAGTACTTC. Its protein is CASSTSGQGAYEQYF.